This T cell receptor (beta chain) was captured in a study of cytomegalovirus exposure and HLA in healthy donors. PCR was performed using 60 Vbeta and 13 Jbeta primers. Repertoires were generated with immunoSEQ multiplex PCR, while TCRdb's copy carries only in-frame clones and drops some. Among some 130,000 clones listed, around 80% were seen once. Looked up from germline, CDR1 is SGHNT and CDR2 is YYREEE (reference sequence). CDR3 length: 16 amino acids. The J segment lost 8 bases and the V segment lost 3 bases, leaving 10 bases of the junction unmatched. Sequencing used PBMCs. The receptor's source is a female donor in good health and CMV-seropositive. The chain has TRBV5-4 and TRBJ2-3, with 12 nucleotides matching TRBD1. CDR3 DNA sequence: TGTGCCAGCAGCTCTCCGGGACAGGGGGCCGTGGTTACGCAGTATTTT. Protein product: CASSSPGQGAVVTQYF.